The rows below give T cell receptor beta chains drawn from one sample of a study of blood T cell repertoires in COVID-19. Repertoires were generated with immunoSEQ multiplex PCR, while TCRdb's copy carries only in-frame clones and drops some. The data contain fewer than 200,000 clones, 70% to 90% of them seen just once; the ten biggest clones take up 5% to 6%. The sample consisted of peripheral blood. The receptor source for this set is a woman in her fifties or sixties with COVID-19, enrolled during active disease. Both conserved end residues are part of each CDR3. The D gene is left open where the match is weak. Clone size appears in some rows only: once, few, many, or a class for an expanded clone.

CDR3 protein: CASSFTKQGGAFF; CDR3 DNA: TGTGCCAGCAGCTTCACTAAACAGGGGGGAGCTTTCTTT; V gene: TRBV3-1/TRBV3-2; D gene: TRBD1; J gene: TRBJ1-1; clone size: few
CDR3 protein: CAIRASGVEEQFF; CDR3 DNA: TGTGCCATCCGCGCTAGCGGGGTCGAGGAGCAGTTCTTC; V gene: TRBV10-3; D gene: TRBD2; J gene: TRBJ2-1; clone size: .
CDR3 protein: CASSQGQANQPQHF; CDR3 DNA: TGTGCCAGCAGCCAAGGACAGGCAAATCAGCCCCAGCATTTT; V gene: TRBV3-1/TRBV3-2; D gene: .; J gene: TRBJ1-5; clone size: .
CDR3 protein: CASSLASTPYEQYF; CDR3 DNA: TGTGCCAGCAGTTTAGCTAGCACCCCCTACGAGCAGTACTTC; V gene: TRBV28; D gene: .; J gene: TRBJ2-7; clone size: .
CDR3 protein: CATRTAGNYEQYF; CDR3 DNA: TGTGCCACTCGGACAGCGGGAAACTACGAGCAGTACTTC; V gene: TRBV19; D gene: .; J gene: TRBJ2-7; clone size: .
CDR3 protein: CASSERVDYGYTF; CDR3 DNA: TGTGCCAGCAGTGAGAGGGTGGACTATGGCTACACCTTC; V gene: TRBV2; D gene: .; J gene: TRBJ1-2; clone size: .
CDR3 protein: CASSVSSVLAGGTDTQYF; CDR3 DNA: TGTGCCAGCAGCGTAAGTTCTGTGCTAGCCGGGGGCACAGATACGCAGTATTTT; V gene: TRBV11-3; D gene: .; J gene: TRBJ2-3; clone size: .
CDR3 protein: CASSELWSAETQYF; CDR3 DNA: TGTGCCAGCAGTGAACTCTGGAGCGCAGAGACCCAGTACTTC; V gene: TRBV6-1; D gene: .; J gene: TRBJ2-5; clone size: .
CDR3 protein: CASSYFQGPYNSPLHF; CDR3 DNA: TGTGCCAGCAGTTACTTCCAGGGCCCCTATAATTCACCCCTCCACTTT; V gene: TRBV6-5; D gene: .; J gene: TRBJ1-6; clone size: .
CDR3 protein: CASSVRSGGGTDTQYF; CDR3 DNA: TGTGCCAGCAGCGTAAGGAGCGGGGGAGGCACAGATACGCAGTATTTT; V gene: TRBV7-3; D gene: TRBD2; J gene: TRBJ2-3; clone size: .
CDR3 protein: CASSPAGTASGYEQYF; CDR3 DNA: TGTGCCAGCAGCCCGGCCGGGACGGCTAGCGGCTACGAGCAGTACTTC; V gene: TRBV5-4; D gene: TRBD2; J gene: TRBJ2-7; clone size: .
CDR3 protein: CASTVVGGGRQPQHF; CDR3 DNA: TGTGCCAGCACGGTCGTCGGGGGGGGACGACAGCCCCAGCATTTT; V gene: TRBV6-7; D gene: .; J gene: TRBJ1-5; clone size: .
CDR3 protein: CASSLSGQTGQPQHF; CDR3 DNA: TGTGCCAGCAGCTTATCGGGACAGACGGGACAGCCCCAGCATTTT; V gene: TRBV7-3; D gene: TRBD1; J gene: TRBJ1-5; clone size: .
CDR3 protein: CAITQRERPGVYEQYF; CDR3 DNA: TGTGCCATCACTCAGAGAGAGAGGCCAGGGGTCTACGAGCAGTACTTC; V gene: TRBV10-3; D gene: .; J gene: TRBJ2-7; clone size: .
CDR3 protein: CAIETGGRNQPQHF; CDR3 DNA: TGCGCCATCGAGACAGGTGGCCGAAATCAGCCCCAGCATTTT; V gene: TRBV5-1; D gene: .; J gene: TRBJ1-5; clone size: .
CDR3 protein: CASRTGYTGELFF; CDR3 DNA: TGTGCCAGCAGAACAGGGTACACCGGGGAGCTGTTTTTT; V gene: TRBV2; D gene: .; J gene: TRBJ2-2; clone size: once
CDR3 protein: CASSPRLSTDTQYF; CDR3 DNA: TGTGCCAGCAGCCCCCGACTAAGCACAGATACGCAGTATTTT; V gene: TRBV7-2; D gene: .; J gene: TRBJ2-3; clone size: .
CDR3 protein: CASSSGQGDGYTF; CDR3 DNA: TGTGCCAGCAGTTCCGGACAGGGCGATGGCTACACCTTC; V gene: TRBV28; D gene: TRBD1; J gene: TRBJ1-2; clone size: .
CDR3 protein: CAISEPGEGYTF; CDR3 DNA: TGTGCCATCAGTGAACCAGGGGAGGGCTACACCTTC; V gene: TRBV10-3; D gene: .; J gene: TRBJ1-2; clone size: .
CDR3 protein: CASSEGSGAADTQYF; CDR3 DNA: TGTGCCAGCAGTGAAGGATCTGGGGCCGCAGATACGCAGTATTTT; V gene: TRBV6-1; D gene: .; J gene: TRBJ2-3; clone size: .
CDR3 protein: CATSDSGTENTGELFF; CDR3 DNA: TGTGCCACCAGTGACTCCGGGACAGAGAACACCGGGGAGCTGTTTTTT; V gene: TRBV24-1; D gene: TRBD1; J gene: TRBJ2-2; clone size: .
CDR3 protein: CASSVEQGSHNEQFF; CDR3 DNA: TGTGCCAGCAGCGTCGAACAGGGGAGCCACAATGAGCAGTTCTTC; V gene: TRBV11-2; D gene: TRBD1; J gene: TRBJ2-1; clone size: .
CDR3 protein: CASRRALFYEQYF; CDR3 DNA: TGTGCCAGCAGGCGCGCACTATTTTACGAGCAGTACTTC; V gene: TRBV2; D gene: .; J gene: TRBJ2-7; clone size: .
CDR3 protein: CATSRFIEGNEKLFF; CDR3 DNA: TGTGCCACCAGCAGATTCATCGAGGGTAATGAAAAACTGTTTTTT; V gene: TRBV15; D gene: .; J gene: TRBJ1-4; clone size: .
CDR3 protein: CASSFRDRNTGELFF; CDR3 DNA: TGTGCCAGCAGCTTTAGGGACAGGAACACCGGGGAGCTGTTTTTT; V gene: TRBV5-6; D gene: TRBD1; J gene: TRBJ2-2; clone size: .
CDR3 protein: CASGGDYNTGELFF; CDR3 DNA: TGCGCCAGCGGAGGGGACTATAACACCGGGGAGCTGTTTTTT; V gene: TRBV5-1; D gene: TRBD2; J gene: TRBJ2-2; clone size: .
CDR3 protein: CASSSLSRDNQPQHF; CDR3 DNA: TGTGCCAGCAGCTCCCTAAGCAGGGACAATCAGCCCCAGCATTTT; V gene: TRBV7-8; D gene: .; J gene: TRBJ1-5; clone size: .
CDR3 protein: CASSVVGAGTEAFF; CDR3 DNA: TGTGCCAGCAGCGTAGTAGGCGCAGGCACTGAAGCTTTCTTT; V gene: TRBV9; D gene: .; J gene: TRBJ1-1; clone size: once
CDR3 protein: CAWSNGQGNEKLFF; CDR3 DNA: TGTGCCTGGAGTAACGGACAGGGGAATGAAAAACTGTTTTTT; V gene: TRBV30; D gene: TRBD1; J gene: TRBJ1-4; clone size: .
CDR3 protein: CASSSSRTGGAGANVLTF; CDR3 DNA: TGCGCCAGCAGCTCCTCCCGGACAGGGGGCGCTGGGGCCAACGTCCTGACTTTC; V gene: TRBV5-1; D gene: TRBD1; J gene: TRBJ2-6; clone size: .
CDR3 protein: CASTPEGRRGPYGYTF; CDR3 DNA: TGTGCCAGCACCCCCGAGGGGCGAAGGGGGCCCTATGGCTACACCTTC; V gene: TRBV7-9; D gene: TRBD1; J gene: TRBJ1-2; clone size: .
CDR3 protein: CASSLPDFEAFF; CDR3 DNA: TGTGCCAGCAGTCTGCCGGACTTTGAAGCTTTCTTT; V gene: TRBV12-3/TRBV12-4; D gene: .; J gene: TRBJ1-1; clone size: .
CDR3 protein: CASSLGQALWNTEAFF; CDR3 DNA: TGTGCCAGCAGCTTGGGACAGGCCCTCTGGAACACTGAAGCTTTCTTT; V gene: TRBV11-3; D gene: TRBD1; J gene: TRBJ1-1; clone size: .
CDR3 protein: CASSSYQEDGYTF; CDR3 DNA: TGTGCCAGTAGTTCCTACCAGGAGGATGGCTACACCTTC; V gene: TRBV19; D gene: .; J gene: TRBJ1-2; clone size: .
CDR3 protein: CASSFGDGPQHF; CDR3 DNA: TGTGCCAGCAGTTTTGGAGATGGGCCCCAGCATTTT; V gene: TRBV28; D gene: .; J gene: TRBJ1-5; clone size: once
CDR3 protein: CASRTNRDRETQYF; CDR3 DNA: TGTGCCAGCAGAACTAACAGGGATAGAGAGACCCAGTACTTC; V gene: TRBV11-2; D gene: .; J gene: TRBJ2-5; clone size: .
CDR3 protein: CASSDSGGRGETQYF; CDR3 DNA: TGTGCCAGCAGCGACTCCGGGGGGCGCGGAGAGACCCAGTACTTC; V gene: TRBV6-5; D gene: .; J gene: TRBJ2-5; clone size: .
CDR3 protein: CAIKGAANTEAFF; CDR3 DNA: TGTGCCATCAAGGGGGCGGCGAACACTGAAGCTTTCTTT; V gene: TRBV10-3; D gene: TRBD1; J gene: TRBJ1-1; clone size: .
CDR3 protein: CASRTGTANTGELFF; CDR3 DNA: TGTGCCAGCAGAACCGGGACAGCGAACACCGGGGAGCTGTTTTTT; V gene: TRBV27; D gene: TRBD1; J gene: TRBJ2-2; clone size: .
CDR3 protein: CASSVDESEKLFF; CDR3 DNA: TGTGCCAGCAGCGTAGATGAGAGTGAAAAACTGTTTTTT; V gene: TRBV9; D gene: .; J gene: TRBJ1-4; clone size: .
CDR3 protein: CASSRQRWDTQYF; CDR3 DNA: TGTGCCAGCAGCCGTCAGAGGTGGGATACGCAGTATTTT; V gene: TRBV3-1/TRBV3-2; D gene: .; J gene: TRBJ2-3; clone size: .
CDR3 protein: CASSEGQGSQETQYF; CDR3 DNA: TGTGCCAGCAGTGAGGGACAGGGGTCCCAAGAGACCCAGTACTTC; V gene: TRBV2; D gene: TRBD1; J gene: TRBJ2-5; clone size: .
CDR3 protein: CASTIAGGTGELFF; CDR3 DNA: TGTGCCAGCACTATAGCGGGGGGTACCGGGGAGCTGTTTTTT; V gene: TRBV6-5; D gene: TRBD2; J gene: TRBJ2-2; clone size: few
CDR3 protein: CASSLGQGTTEAFF; CDR3 DNA: TGTGCCAGCAGTTTGGGACAGGGGACCACTGAAGCTTTCTTT; V gene: TRBV6-5; D gene: TRBD1; J gene: TRBJ1-1; clone size: few
CDR3 protein: CAWSVADRTLPINQPQHF; CDR3 DNA: TGTGCCTGGAGTGTAGCCGACAGGACCCTTCCTATTAATCAGCCCCAGCATTTT; V gene: TRBV30; D gene: .; J gene: TRBJ1-5; clone size: .
CDR3 protein: CAWSVQGGNYEQYF; CDR3 DNA: TGTGCCTGGAGTGTCCAGGGTGGAAACTACGAGCAGTACTTC; V gene: TRBV30; D gene: .; J gene: TRBJ2-7; clone size: .
CDR3 protein: CASRGGGGISTDTQYF; CDR3 DNA: TGTGCCAGCAGAGGCGGCGGGGGCATAAGCACAGATACGCAGTATTTT; V gene: TRBV2; D gene: .; J gene: TRBJ2-3; clone size: .
CDR3 protein: CASSPAGLAGGFYEQYF; CDR3 DNA: TGTGCCAGCAGCCCGGCCGGACTAGCGGGGGGGTTTTACGAGCAGTACTTC; V gene: TRBV7-2; D gene: TRBD2; J gene: TRBJ2-7; clone size: .
CDR3 protein: CASSGGQGLRARDRGYEQYF; CDR3 DNA: TGTGCCAGCAGTGGGGGACAGGGGCTACGAGCTAGGGACAGGGGCTACGAGCAGTACTTC; V gene: TRBV2; D gene: TRBD1; J gene: TRBJ2-7; clone size: .
CDR3 protein: CASSYETGGRNTEAFF; CDR3 DNA: TGTGCCAGCAGTTACGAGACAGGGGGCAGGAACACTGAAGCTTTCTTT; V gene: TRBV6-5; D gene: TRBD1; J gene: TRBJ1-1; clone size: .
CDR3 protein: CASSIDGVGGIQPQHF; CDR3 DNA: TGTGCCAGTAGTATAGATGGCGTCGGGGGAATTCAGCCCCAGCATTTT; V gene: TRBV19; D gene: .; J gene: TRBJ1-5; clone size: once
CDR3 protein: CASSQDIEQYF; CDR3 DNA: TGTGCCAGCAGCCAAGATATCGAGCAGTACTTC; V gene: TRBV3-1/TRBV3-2; D gene: .; J gene: TRBJ2-7; clone size: .
CDR3 protein: CASSLGLTYEQYF; CDR3 DNA: TGTGCCAGTAGTTTGGGCCTTACCTACGAGCAGTACTTC; V gene: TRBV19; D gene: .; J gene: TRBJ2-7; clone size: .
CDR3 protein: CASSLWSGGAGETQYF; CDR3 DNA: TGTGCCAGCAGTTTATGGAGCGGGGGGGCCGGGGAGACCCAGTACTTC; V gene: TRBV28; D gene: TRBD2; J gene: TRBJ2-5; clone size: .
CDR3 protein: CASRGPGQGAEQYF; CDR3 DNA: TGTGCCAGCAGGGGACCGGGACAGGGGGCCGAGCAGTACTTC; V gene: TRBV11-1; D gene: TRBD1; J gene: TRBJ2-7; clone size: .
CDR3 protein: CASSAGARVYRGTQYF; CDR3 DNA: TGTGCCAGCAGCGCAGGGGCGAGAGTATACCGCGGTACGCAGTATTTT; V gene: TRBV27; D gene: .; J gene: TRBJ2-3; clone size: .
CDR3 protein: CAWTRQGGSYEQYF; CDR3 DNA: TGTGCCTGGACCCGACAGGGCGGGTCCTACGAGCAGTACTTC; V gene: TRBV30; D gene: TRBD1; J gene: TRBJ2-7; clone size: .